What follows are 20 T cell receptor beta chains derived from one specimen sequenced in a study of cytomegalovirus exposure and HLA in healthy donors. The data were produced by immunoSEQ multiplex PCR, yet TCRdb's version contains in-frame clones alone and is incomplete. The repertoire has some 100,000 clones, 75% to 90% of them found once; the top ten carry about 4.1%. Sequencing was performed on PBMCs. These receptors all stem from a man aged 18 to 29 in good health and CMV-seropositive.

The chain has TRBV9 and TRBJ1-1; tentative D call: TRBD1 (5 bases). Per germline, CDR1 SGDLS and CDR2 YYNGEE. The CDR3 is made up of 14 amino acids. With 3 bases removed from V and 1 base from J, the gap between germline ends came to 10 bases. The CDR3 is CASSGGLTNTEAFF. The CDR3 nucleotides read TGTGCCAGCAGCGGGGGACTGACGAACACTGAAGCTTTCTTT.

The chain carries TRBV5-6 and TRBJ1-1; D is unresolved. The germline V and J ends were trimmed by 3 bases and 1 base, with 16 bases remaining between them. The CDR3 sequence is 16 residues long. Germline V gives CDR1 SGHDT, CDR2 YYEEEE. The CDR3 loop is CASSSFRVGENTEAFF. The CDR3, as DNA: TGTGCCAGCAGCTCCTTCCGGGTTGGTGAGAACACTGAAGCTTTCTTT.

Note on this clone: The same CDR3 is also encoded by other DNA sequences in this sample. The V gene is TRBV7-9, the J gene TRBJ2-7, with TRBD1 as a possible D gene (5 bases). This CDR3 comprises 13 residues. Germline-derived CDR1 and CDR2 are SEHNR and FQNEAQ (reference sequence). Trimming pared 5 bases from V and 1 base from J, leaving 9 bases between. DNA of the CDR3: TGTGCCAGCAGCCCCGACAGTTCCTACGAGCAGTACTTC. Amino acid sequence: CASSPDSSYEQYF.

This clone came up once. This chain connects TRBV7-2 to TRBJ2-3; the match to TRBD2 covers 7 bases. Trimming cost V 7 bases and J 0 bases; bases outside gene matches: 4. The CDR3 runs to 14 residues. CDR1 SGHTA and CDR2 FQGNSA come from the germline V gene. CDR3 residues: CASTSRGSTDTQYF. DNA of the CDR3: TGTGCCAGCACCTCGCGGGGGAGCACAGATACGCAGTATTTT. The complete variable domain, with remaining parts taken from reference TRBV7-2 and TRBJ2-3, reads GAGVSQSPSNKVTEKGKDVELRCDPISGHTALYWYRQSLGQGLEFLIYFQGNSAPDKSGLPSDRFSAERTGGSVSTLTIQRTQQEDSAVYLCASTSRGSTDTQYFGPGTRLTVL.

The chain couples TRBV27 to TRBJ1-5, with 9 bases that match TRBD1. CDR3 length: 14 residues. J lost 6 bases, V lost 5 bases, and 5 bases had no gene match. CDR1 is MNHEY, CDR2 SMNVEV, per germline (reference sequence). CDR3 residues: CASSRGQGGQPQHF. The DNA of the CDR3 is TGTGCCAGCAGTCGGGGACAGGGCGGTCAGCCCCAGCATTTT.

As DNA, the CDR3 is TGTGCCAGCAGTTTTCAGGGGGGTCCTACTAACTATGGCTACACCTTC. It translates to CASSFQGGPTNYGYTF. The chain has TRBV28 and TRBJ1-2, with 7 bases identical to TRBD1. The CDR3 runs to 16 residues. V dropped 3 bases and J dropped 0; count of bases not matched to a gene: 7. Germline V gene lookup returns CDR1 MDHEN and CDR2 SYDVKM.

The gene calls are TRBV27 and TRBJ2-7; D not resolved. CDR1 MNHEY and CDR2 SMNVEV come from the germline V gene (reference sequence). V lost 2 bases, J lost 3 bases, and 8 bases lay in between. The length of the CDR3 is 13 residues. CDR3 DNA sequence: TGTGCCAGCAGTTTAAGTTTCGGCTACGAGCAGTACTTC. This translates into CASSLSFGYEQYF.

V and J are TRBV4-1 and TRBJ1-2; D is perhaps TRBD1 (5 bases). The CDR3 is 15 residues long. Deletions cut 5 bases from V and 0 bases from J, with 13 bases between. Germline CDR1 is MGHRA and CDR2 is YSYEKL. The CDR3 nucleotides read TGCGCCAGCAGCGGCCTGACAGCAGCTAACTATGGCTACACCTTC. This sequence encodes CASSGLTAANYGYTF.

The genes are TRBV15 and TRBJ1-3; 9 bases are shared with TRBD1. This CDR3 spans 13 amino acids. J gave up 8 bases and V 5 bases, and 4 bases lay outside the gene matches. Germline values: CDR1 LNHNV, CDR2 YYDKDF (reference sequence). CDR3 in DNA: TGTGCCACCAGCCGGGGACAGGGAGACACCATATATTTT. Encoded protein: CATSRGQGDTIYF. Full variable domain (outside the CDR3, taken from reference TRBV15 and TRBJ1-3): DAMVIQNPRYQVTQFGKPVTLSCSQTLNHNVMYWYQQKSSQAPKLLFHYYDKDFNNEADTPDNFQSRRPNTSFCFLDIRSPGLGDTAMYLCATSRGQGDTIYFGEGSWLTVV.

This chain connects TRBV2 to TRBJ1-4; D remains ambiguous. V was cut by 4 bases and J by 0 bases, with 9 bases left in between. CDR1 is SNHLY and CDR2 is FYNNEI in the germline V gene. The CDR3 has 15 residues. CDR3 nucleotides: TGTGCCAGCAGTGTGGAAGGAGCAACTAATGAAAAACTGTTTTTT. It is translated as CASSVEGATNEKLFF.

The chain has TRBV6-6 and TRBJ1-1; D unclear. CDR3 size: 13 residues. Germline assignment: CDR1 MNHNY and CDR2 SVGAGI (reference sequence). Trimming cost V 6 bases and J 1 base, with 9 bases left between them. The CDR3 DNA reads TGTGCCAGCAGCCAAACATGGAACACTGAAGCTTTCTTT. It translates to CASSQTWNTEAFF.

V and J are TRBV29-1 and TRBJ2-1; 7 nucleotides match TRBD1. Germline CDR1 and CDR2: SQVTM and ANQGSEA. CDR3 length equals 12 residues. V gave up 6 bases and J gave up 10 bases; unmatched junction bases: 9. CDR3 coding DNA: TGCAGCGTCGACGCCGGGACAGACGAGCAGTTCTTC. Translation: CSVDAGTDEQFF.

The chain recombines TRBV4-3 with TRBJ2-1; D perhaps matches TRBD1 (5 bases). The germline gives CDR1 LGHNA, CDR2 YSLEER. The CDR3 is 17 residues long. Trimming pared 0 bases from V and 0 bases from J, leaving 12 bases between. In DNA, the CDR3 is TGCGCCAGCAGCCAAGATTCTATAAGGGGCTCCTACAATGAGCAGTTCTTC. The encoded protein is CASSQDSIRGSYNEQFF.

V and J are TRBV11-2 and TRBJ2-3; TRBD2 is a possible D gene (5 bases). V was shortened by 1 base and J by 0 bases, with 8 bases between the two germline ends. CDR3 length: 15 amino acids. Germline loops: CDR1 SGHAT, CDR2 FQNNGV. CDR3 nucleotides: TGTGCCAGCAGCTTAGTGGACTTAAGCACAGATACGCAGTATTTT. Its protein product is CASSLVDLSTDTQYF.

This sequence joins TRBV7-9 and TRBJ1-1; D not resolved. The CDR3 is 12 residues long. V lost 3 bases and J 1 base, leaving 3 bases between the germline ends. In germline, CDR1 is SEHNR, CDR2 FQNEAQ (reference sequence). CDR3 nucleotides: TGTGCCAGCAGCTTCGGGAACACTGAAGCTTTCTTT. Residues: CASSFGNTEAFF.

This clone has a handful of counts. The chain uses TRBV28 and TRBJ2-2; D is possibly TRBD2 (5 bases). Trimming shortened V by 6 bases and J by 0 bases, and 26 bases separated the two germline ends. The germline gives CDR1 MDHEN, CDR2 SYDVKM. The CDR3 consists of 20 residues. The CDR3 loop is CASRLPGKRKRLTNTGELFF. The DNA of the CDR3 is TGTGCCAGCAGGCTTCCCGGGAAACGAAAACGTCTTACGAACACCGGGGAGCTGTTTTTT. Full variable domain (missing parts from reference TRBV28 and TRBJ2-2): DVKVTQSSRYLVKRTGEKVFLECVQDMDHENMFWYRQDPGLGLRLIYFSYDVKMKEKGDIPEGYSVSREKKERFSLILESASTNQTSMYLCASRLPGKRKRLTNTGELFFGEGSRLTVL.

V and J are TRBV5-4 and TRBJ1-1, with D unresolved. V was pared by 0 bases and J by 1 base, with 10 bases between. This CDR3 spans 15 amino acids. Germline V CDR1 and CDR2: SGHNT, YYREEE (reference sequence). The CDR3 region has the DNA TGTGCCAGCAGCTTGGCGGCGGAGACGAACACTGAAGCTTTCTTT. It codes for CASSLAAETNTEAFF. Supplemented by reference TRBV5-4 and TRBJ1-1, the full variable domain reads ETGVTQSPTHLIKTRGQQVTLRCSSQSGHNTVSWYQQALGQGPQFIFQYYREEENGRGNFPPRFSGLQFPNYSSELNVNALELDDSALYLCASSLAAETNTEAFFGQGTRLTVV.

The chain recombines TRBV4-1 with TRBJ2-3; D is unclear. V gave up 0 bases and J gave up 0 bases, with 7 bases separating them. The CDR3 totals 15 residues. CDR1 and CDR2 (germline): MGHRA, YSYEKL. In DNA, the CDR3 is TGCGCCAGCAGCCAAGATCTAAGTAGCACAGATACGCAGTATTTT. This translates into CASSQDLSSTDTQYF.

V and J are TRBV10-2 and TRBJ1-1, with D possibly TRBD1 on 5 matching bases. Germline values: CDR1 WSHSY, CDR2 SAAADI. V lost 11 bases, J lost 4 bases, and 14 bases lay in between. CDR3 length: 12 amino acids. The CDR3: CASRTGGTEAFF. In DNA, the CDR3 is TGCGCCTCCCGGACCGGGGGCACTGAAGCTTTCTTT.

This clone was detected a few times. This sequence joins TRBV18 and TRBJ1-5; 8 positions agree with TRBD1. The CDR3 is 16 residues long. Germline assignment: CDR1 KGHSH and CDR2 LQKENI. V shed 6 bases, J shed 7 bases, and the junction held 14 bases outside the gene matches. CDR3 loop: CASSQSPGGTGQPQHF. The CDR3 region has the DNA TGTGCCAGCTCGCAGTCTCCAGGGGGCACCGGCCAGCCCCAGCATTTT.